One and the same sample provided the 30 T cell receptor beta chains below, sequenced in a study of PD-L1 blockade in urothelial cancer. The time point here: peripheral blood 6 weeks after treatment start. Assay: immunoSEQ multiplex PCR; the TCRdb copy retains only in-frame clones and omits some. The table has about 45,000 clones, around 80% seen once. Sequencing used PBMCs, obtained around atezolizumab (anti-PD-L1) treatment. These receptors were taken from a man aged 60 to 75 with urothelial cancer.

The V gene is TRBV10-3, the J gene TRBJ2-6; 9 nucleotides agree with TRBD1. Germline V gene sequence: CDR1 ENHRY, CDR2 SYGVKD. V dropped 2 bases and J dropped 0; count of bases not matched to a gene: 5. The CDR3 has 18 residues. The CDR3 sequence: CAISERTGETSGANVLTF. CDR3 coding DNA: TGTGCCATCAGTGAGAGGACAGGGGAAACCTCTGGGGCCAACGTCCTGACTTTC.

The chain recombines TRBV7-9 with TRBJ2-1, with 8 bases that match TRBD2. CDR3 length equals 16 residues. Germline V gene data show CDR1 as SEHNR and CDR2 as FQNEAQ (reference sequence). V shed 6 bases and J 2 bases; nucleotides not matched to a gene: 9. DNA of the CDR3: TGTGCCAGCAGGGGTCGGGGGGGCCAGACCTACAATGAGCAGTTCTTC. Encoded protein: CASRGRGGQTYNEQFF.

The genes are TRBV5-6 and TRBJ2-5; 7 nucleotides agree with TRBD2. The J call may be mistaken, given a closer DNA end match to TRBJ2-7. Germline CDR1 is SGHDT and CDR2 is YYEEEE. The CDR3 extends over 15 amino acids. The CDR3 sequence is CASSKGLHGSYEQYF. As DNA, the CDR3 is TGTGCCAGCAGCAAGGGACTACATGGCTCCTACGAGCAGTACTTC.

J is TRBJ2-6 and V is TRBV6-1, with 8 positions matching TRBD1. The CDR3 sequence is 20 residues long. V trimming: 1 base; J trimming: 2 bases; junction bases outside the gene matches: 13. Germline V gene lookup returns CDR1 MNHNS and CDR2 SASEGT. CDR3 coding DNA: TGTGCCAGCAGTGAAGGGGGGGACAGGTCCCACGCGGCTGGGGCCAACGTCCTGACTTTC. The encoded protein is CASSEGGDRSHAAGANVLTF.

CDR3 region: CASRKDRGRADTQYF. The CDR3 nucleotides read TGTGCCAGTAGAAAGGACAGGGGGCGAGCAGATACGCAGTATTTT. This rearrangement joins TRBV19 to TRBJ2-3; 11 bases match TRBD1. CDR3 length equals 15 residues. The V gene end was trimmed by 6 bases and the J gene end by 4 bases; junction bases not matched to a gene: 6. Germline V gene lookup returns CDR1 LNHDA and CDR2 SQIVND (reference sequence).

The chain links TRBV5-1 to TRBJ2-3; D might be TRBD2 (5 bases). CDR3 size: 14 residues. Germline CDR1 and CDR2: SGHRS and YFSETQ. V shed 0 bases and J shed 6 bases, with 11 bases lying between them. The CDR3 bases are TGCGCCAGCAGCTTGGCGACCCCGGGGGATACGCAGTATTTT. It is translated as CASSLATPGDTQYF.

This clone was recorded at least ten times. CDR3 region: CAWGDYGYTF. CDR3 nucleotide sequence: TGTGCCTGGGGAGATTATGGCTACACCTTC. This chain links TRBV30 with TRBJ1-2; D gene unclear. V gave up 5 bases and J gave up 5 bases, with 6 bases separating them. Looked up from germline, CDR1 is GTSNPN and CDR2 is SVGIG (reference sequence). The CDR3 is 10 residues long. Based on the CDR3 plus reference TRBV30 and TRBJ1-2, the full variable domain is SQTIHQWPATLVQPVGSPLSLECTVEGTSNPNLYWYRQAAGRGLQLLFYSVGIGQISSEVPQNLSASRPQDRQFILSSKKLLLSDSGFYLCAWGDYGYTFGSGTRLTVV.

V is TRBV2 and J is TRBJ1-3; D is unclear. Trimming left V 4 bases short and J 0 bases short, with 13 bases between. Germline V CDR1 and CDR2: SNHLY, FYNNEI. The CDR3 runs 16 residues. The DNA for the CDR3 is TGTGCCAGCAGTGTCGCTGGCGGTACCTCTGGAAACACCATATATTTT. Protein: CASSVAGGTSGNTIYF.

The genes are TRBV19 and TRBJ2-2; TRBD2 is a possible D gene (5 bases). V lost 6 bases, J lost 8 bases, and 10 bases lay in between. Germline CDR1 reads LNHDA; CDR2 reads SQIVND (reference sequence). This CDR3 region has 12 residues. In DNA, the CDR3 is TGTGCCAGTAGACTAGATTCTGGGGAGCTGTTTTTT. Encoded protein: CASRLDSGELFF.

The rearrangement uses TRBV28 and TRBJ1-5, with TRBD1 as a possible D gene (5 bases). The CDR3 extends over 14 amino acids. Germline loops: CDR1 MDHEN, CDR2 SYDVKM. V lost 5 bases and J lost 4, with 12 bases in between. The CDR3 spells CASSPYGGNQPQHF. The CDR3 region has the DNA TGTGCCAGCAGTCCCTATGGGGGGAATCAGCCCCAGCATTTT.

The rearrangement joins TRBV6-5 to TRBJ1-1, with a weak D call TRBD1 (6 bases). V was trimmed by 6 bases and J by 11 bases, leaving 13 bases between them. Germline assignment: CDR1 MNHEY and CDR2 SVGAGI. The CDR3 loop spans 11 amino acids. The chain's CDR3 is CASRDSLAAFF. DNA for the CDR3: TGTGCCAGCAGGGACAGTTTGGCGGCTTTCTTT.

The table lists this clone with a count of one. The chain couples TRBV5-1 to TRBJ1-5, with D unresolved. Germline-derived CDR1 and CDR2 are SGHRS and YFSETQ. V dropped 1 base and J dropped 1 base, with 9 bases sitting between them. This CDR3 region has 15 residues. The CDR3 DNA follows: TGCGCCAGCAGCTTGACGACGGGGAGCAATCAGCCCCAGCATTTT. It translates to CASSLTTGSNQPQHF.

The V and J genes are TRBV4-3 and TRBJ2-3; a weak D match, TRBD2 (5 bases). Germline V CDR1 and CDR2: LGHNA, YSLEER. V lost 0 bases and J 1 base, leaving 11 bases between the germline ends. The CDR3 length is 16 residues. Here the CDR3 reads CASSQETGFGTDTQYF. DNA for the CDR3: TGCGCCAGCAGCCAAGAAACGGGATTTGGCACAGATACGCAGTATTTT.

The chain couples TRBV27 to TRBJ1-3; D remains unclear. Trimming took off 5 bases at V and 4 bases at J, with 9 bases between the two ends. This CDR3 is built from 13 residues. CDR1 and CDR2 (germline): MNHEY, SMNVEV (reference sequence). The CDR3 protein is CASSPPGGNTIYF. The CDR3 DNA sequence: TGTGCCAGCAGTCCCCCCGGGGGAAACACCATATATTTT.

Worth noting for this clone: The sample holds other DNA sequences that translate to the same CDR3. The chain recombines TRBV30 with TRBJ2-5, with D perhaps TRBD1 (6 bases). With 1 base removed from V and 4 bases from J, the gap between germline ends came to 19 bases. The CDR3 sequence is 16 residues long. Germline V lookup: CDR1 GTSNPN, CDR2 SVGIG (reference sequence). CDR3 region: CAWSGGPGGRLETQYF. The DNA for the CDR3 is TGTGCCTGGAGTGGGGGGCCAGGTGGTAGGCTAGAGACCCAGTACTTC.

CDR3 bases: TGCGCCAGCAGCTTGGGGACAGGGCGCTCACCCCTCCACTTT. This encodes CASSLGTGRSPLHF. The rearrangement joins TRBV5-1 to TRBJ1-6; 8 bases are a match to TRBD1. In germline, CDR1 is SGHRS, CDR2 YFSETQ. The CDR3 totals 14 residues. V was pared by 0 bases and J by 10 bases, with 3 bases of the junction left unmatched.

CDR3: CASSGTANYGYTF. The CDR3 DNA follows: TGTGCCAGCAGCGGGACAGCTAACTATGGCTACACCTTC. V gene TRBV6-4 combines with J gene TRBJ1-2; TRBD1 matches at 7 bases. J was trimmed by 0 bases and V by 6 bases; bases with no gene match: 1. The CDR3 covers 13 residues. Germline CDR1 and CDR2: MRHNA and SNTAGT.

The chain couples TRBV7-8 to TRBJ2-2; D is perhaps TRBD2 (6 bases). Germline assignment: CDR1 SGHVS and CDR2 FQNEAQ. V dropped 0 bases and J dropped 7 bases, with 12 bases sitting between them. This CDR3 contains 15 residues. In DNA, the CDR3 is TGTGCCAGCAGCTTAGCGGGGGGTGGGAACGGGGAGCTGTTTTTT. Translating it yields CASSLAGGGNGELFF.

The rearrangement uses TRBV6-1 and TRBJ1-3; no clear D gene. CDR1 is MNHNS and CDR2 is SASEGT in the germline V gene. V lost 6 bases, J lost 2 bases, and 14 bases lay in between. This CDR3 contains 15 residues. The CDR3 DNA reads TGTGCCAGCAGGATGTCGATACATCCTGGAAACACCATATATTTT. This sequence encodes CASRMSIHPGNTIYF.

This clone was seen more than once but under ten times. This chain links TRBV6-6 with TRBJ2-7; 10 bases align to TRBD2. The CDR3 length is 14 residues. The germline gives CDR1 MNHNY, CDR2 SVGAGI (reference sequence). Germline trimming cut 7 bases from V and 7 bases from J; bases unmatched to any gene: 10. CDR3 nucleotides: TGTGCCAGCACCTCAGGACTAGCGGCCCTAGAGCAGTACTTC. Translated, it gives CASTSGLAALEQYF.

The V call is TRBV11-2, the J call TRBJ1-2, with 7 positions matching TRBD1. CDR3 size: 14 residues. Germline V gives CDR1 SGHAT, CDR2 FQNNGV. V shed 0 bases and J 4 bases; nucleotides not matched to a gene: 2. The CDR3 nucleotides read TGTGCCAGCAGCTTAGAGCCAGGGGGCTATGGCTACACCTTC. Amino acids: CASSLEPGGYGYTF.

Here the CDR3 reads CASSKTSYEQYF. CDR3 bases: TGTGCCAGTAGTAAGACTTCCTACGAGCAGTACTTC. The J gene is TRBJ2-7, the V gene TRBV19; no clear D gene. V was cut by 4 bases and J by 1 base, with 5 bases left in between. Germline-derived CDR1 and CDR2 are LNHDA and SQIVND (reference sequence). This CDR3 is built from 12 residues. Full variable domain (rest looked up from reference TRBV19 and TRBJ2-7): DGGITQSPKYLFRKEGQNVTLSCEQNLNHDAMYWYRQDPGQGLRLIYYSQIVNDFQKGDIAEGYSVSREKKESFPLTVTSAQKNPTAFYLCASSKTSYEQYFGPGTRLTVT.

The J gene is TRBJ1-4, the V gene TRBV28; perhaps TRBD1 as D (5 bases). Trimming removed 6 bases at V and 5 bases at J, with 19 bases between. CDR3 size: 16 residues. CDR1 MDHEN and CDR2 SYDVKM come from the germline V gene. CDR3 bases: TGTGCCAGCAGCCTTCCTTCCAGGGTTGGGAATGAAAAACTGTTTTTT. It codes for CASSLPSRVGNEKLFF. Drawing the rest from reference TRBV28 and TRBJ1-4, the complete variable domain is DVKVTQSSRYLVKRTGEKVFLECVQDMDHENMFWYRQDPGLGLRLIYFSYDVKMKEKGDIPEGYSVSREKKERFSLILESASTNQTSMYLCASSLPSRVGNEKLFFGSGTQLSVL.

In DNA form, the CDR3 reads TGTGCCAGCAGCTTAGGGGGCAATACGCAGTATTTT. Residues: CASSLGGNTQYF. The chain couples TRBV13 to TRBJ2-3; D is unresolved. Germline CDR1 PRHDT, CDR2 FYEKMQ (reference sequence). This CDR3 spans 12 amino acids. V dropped 0 bases and J dropped 7 bases, with 5 bases sitting between them.

The chain combines TRBV9 with TRBJ2-7; tentative D call: TRBD1 (6 bases). The CDR3 totals 13 residues. The germline V gene has CDR1 SGDLS and CDR2 YYNGEE. V lost 4 bases, J lost 5 bases, and 13 bases lay in between. The CDR3 DNA reads as TGTGCCAGCAGCCCTGGACAGTGGAACGAGCAGTACTTC. Residues: CASSPGQWNEQYF.

The chain couples TRBV4-2 to TRBJ2-7; D ambiguous. The V gene's germline CDR1 is LGHNA and CDR2 YNFKEQ. This CDR3 has 15 amino acids. V was clipped by 0 bases and J by 2 bases, with 11 bases between them. The CDR3 DNA is TGTGCCAGCAGCCAAGACCCCCAGGCTACCTACGAGCAGTACTTC. Residues: CASSQDPQATYEQYF.

Only one count was recorded for this clone. The V call is TRBV18, the J call TRBJ1-4, with 11 positions matching TRBD1. Trimming took 3 bases from V and 8 from J; bases not matched to a gene: 5. CDR1 and CDR2 (germline): KGHSH, LQKENI. The CDR3 sequence is 15 residues long. CDR3 in DNA: TGTGCCAGCTCACCTCGGGACAGGGGGGACGAAAAACTGTTTTTT. The encoded protein is CASSPRDRGDEKLFF.

This sequence joins TRBV25-1 and TRBJ2-7, with TRBD2 matching 10 bases. The CDR3 has 16 residues. Germline trimming cut 5 bases from V and 7 bases from J; bases unmatched to any gene: 14. Germline V gene data show CDR1 as MGHDK and CDR2 as SYGVNS. CDR3 DNA: TGTGCCAGCAGTACAACCCAAGCGGGAGGGCCGAGAGAGCAGTACTTC. It yields the protein CASSTTQAGGPREQYF.

The gene calls are TRBV7-2 and TRBJ1-1; the D is unclear. The CDR3 totals 14 residues. V was pared by 5 bases and J by 1 base, with 11 bases between. Germline V gene sequence: CDR1 SGHTA, CDR2 FQGNSA. The DNA for the CDR3 is TGTGCCAGCAGCCCCCAGAACAGGAACACTGAAGCTTTCTTT. Translation: CASSPQNRNTEAFF.

The chain links TRBV28 to TRBJ1-2; no reliable D call. CDR1 is MDHEN, CDR2 SYDVKM, per germline. Trimming took 6 bases from V and 4 from J, leaving 12 bases between them. CDR3 length equals 13 residues. CDR3 DNA sequence: TGTGCCAGCAGGTCCACGAGTATCTATGGCTACACCTTC. Amino acids: CASRSTSIYGYTF.